This T cell receptor (beta chain) was retrieved from a study of monozygotic twins with inflammatory bowel disease. Researchers put TCRalpha and TCRbeta cDNA through two nested PCRs lasting approximately 16 and 9 cycles. TCRdb re-called the 5' RACE reads and shows each CDR3 protein once, DNA omitted. The sample totals approximately 200,000 distinct CDR3 sequences. Per germline, CDR1 DFQATT and CDR2 SNEGSKA (reference sequence). The CDR3 has 13 residues. Source material: blood. The receptor was isolated from a human donor with ulcerative colitis or Crohn's disease, or a healthy co-twin of an affected twin (not recorded which). The rearrangement joins TRBV20-1 to TRBJ2-3; TCRdb's D call, TRBD1, is unchecked because there is no DNA. The CDR3 protein is CSARYRGMDTQYF.